This T cell receptor beta chain was identified during a study of T cells in narcolepsy. Study context: Enrolled donors included narcolepsy type 1 or type 2 patients and healthy controls.

From germline, CDR1 is MDHEN and CDR2 SYDVKM. The CDR3 sequence is 17 residues long. V dropped 5 bases and J dropped 6; count of bases not matched to a gene: 14. Using immunoSEQ multiplex PCR, the repertoire was profiled, and TCRdb retains in-frame clones only, with some absent. Of some 25,000 clones in the sample, roughly 85% were seen once. As for this clone: Its antigen is still unknown.

Overall study results and limits: Comparing one patient's CSF and blood CD4+ clonotypes highlighted HCRT- and TRIB2-specific autoreactive clonotypes. Some memory CD4+ repertoires had no autoreactive clone sequences. Reportedly, autoreactive clonotypes were serially detected in patients' blood but not controls'.

Source material: memory (CD45RA-) CD4+ T cells from blood. The V and J genes are TRBV28 and TRBJ2-1; TRBD1 matches 9 bases. This clonotype originated in a human donor in good health. The CDR3 reads CASSPLVGQGSGNEQFF. Here the CDR3 DNA reads TGTGCCAGCAGTCCCCTTGTGGGACAGGGTTCGGGCAATGAGCAGTTCTTC.